This TCR beta chain came from a study of cytotoxic CD8 clonotypes in ibrutinib-treated CLL. A note on this clone: Its matching antigen is unknown.

Study results and limitations: There were differences in sampling times between sustained-remission and progressing patients.

Generated by immunoSEQ multiplex PCR, the TCRdb table keeps only in-frame clones and is missing some. Among 300,000 or so clones, roughly two thirds were seen once, and the ten largest hold under 8%. The CDR3 contains 10 residues. Trimming left V 10 bases short and J 8 bases short, with 11 bases between. Germline lookup yields CDR1 ENHRY and CDR2 SYGVKD. The rearrangement links TRBV10-3 to TRBJ1-1; a weak D match, TRBD1 (6 bases). The clonotype originates from a human donor with chronic lymphocytic leukemia. Here the sequenced sample was PBMCs, taken after 36 months of ibrutinib treatment. The CDR3, as DNA: TGTGCCACGTCGGGGGCAGAAGCTTTCTTT. This encodes CATSGAEAFF.